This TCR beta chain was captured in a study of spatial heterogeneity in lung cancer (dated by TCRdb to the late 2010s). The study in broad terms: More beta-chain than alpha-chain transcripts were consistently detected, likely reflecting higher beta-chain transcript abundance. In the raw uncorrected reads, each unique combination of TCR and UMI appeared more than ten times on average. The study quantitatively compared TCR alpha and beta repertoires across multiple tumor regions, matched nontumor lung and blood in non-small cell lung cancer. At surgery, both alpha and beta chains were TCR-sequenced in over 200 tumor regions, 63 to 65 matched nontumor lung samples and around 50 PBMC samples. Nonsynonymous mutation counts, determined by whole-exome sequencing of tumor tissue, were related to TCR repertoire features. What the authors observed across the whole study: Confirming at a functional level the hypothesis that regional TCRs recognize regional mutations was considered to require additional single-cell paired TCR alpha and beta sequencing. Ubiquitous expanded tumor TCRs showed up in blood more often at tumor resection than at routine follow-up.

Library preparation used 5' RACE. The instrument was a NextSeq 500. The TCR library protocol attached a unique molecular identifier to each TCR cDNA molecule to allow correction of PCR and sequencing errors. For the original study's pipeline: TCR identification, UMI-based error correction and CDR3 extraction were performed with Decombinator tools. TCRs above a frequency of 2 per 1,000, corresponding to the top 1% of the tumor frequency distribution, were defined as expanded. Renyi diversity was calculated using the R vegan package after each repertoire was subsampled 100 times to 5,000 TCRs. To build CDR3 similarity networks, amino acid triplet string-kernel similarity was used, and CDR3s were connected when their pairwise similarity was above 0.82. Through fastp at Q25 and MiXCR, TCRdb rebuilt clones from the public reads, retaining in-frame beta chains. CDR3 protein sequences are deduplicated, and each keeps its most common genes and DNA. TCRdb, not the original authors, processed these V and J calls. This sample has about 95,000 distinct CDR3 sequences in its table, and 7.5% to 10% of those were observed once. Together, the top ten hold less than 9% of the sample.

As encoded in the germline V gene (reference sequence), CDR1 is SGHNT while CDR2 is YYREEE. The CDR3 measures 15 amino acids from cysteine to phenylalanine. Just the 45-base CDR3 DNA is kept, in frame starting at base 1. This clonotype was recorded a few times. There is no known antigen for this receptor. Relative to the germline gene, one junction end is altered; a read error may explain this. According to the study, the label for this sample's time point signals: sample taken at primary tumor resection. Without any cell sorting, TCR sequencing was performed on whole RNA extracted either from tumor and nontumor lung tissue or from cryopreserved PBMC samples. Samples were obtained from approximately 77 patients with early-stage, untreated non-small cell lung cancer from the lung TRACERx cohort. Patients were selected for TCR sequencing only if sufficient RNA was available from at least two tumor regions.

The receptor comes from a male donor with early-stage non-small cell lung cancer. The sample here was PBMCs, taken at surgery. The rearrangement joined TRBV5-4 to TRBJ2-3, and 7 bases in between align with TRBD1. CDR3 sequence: CASSLDRGVLDAQYF. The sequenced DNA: TGTGCCAGCAGCTTGGACAGGGGTGTTTTAGATGCGCAGTATTTT.